The 14 T cell receptor beta chains presented below share a single source sample, sequenced in a study of blood T cell repertoires in COVID-19. Sequencing was performed with immunoSEQ multiplex PCR; in TCRdb, only in-frame clones are kept and a portion is missing. The sample contains about 250,000 clones, roughly 83% of which appear only once. The sample comprised peripheral blood. The receptors were sampled from a woman of 80 years or more with COVID-19, enrolled during active disease.

This clone was recorded only once. V usage is TRBV25-1 and J usage is TRBJ2-4; a possible D gene is TRBD1 (6 bases). The germline gives CDR1 MGHDK, CDR2 SYGVNS. Between the trimmed V and J ends, which lost 3 bases and 0 bases, there was a span of 18 bases. CDR3 length: 18 residues. The CDR3: CASSDRNGQSTAKNIQYF. The CDR3 nucleotides are TGTGCCAGCAGTGACCGAAACGGACAGTCGACAGCCAAAAACATTCAGTACTTC.

This clone was seen once. This chain joins TRBV3-1 (or the pseudogene TRBV3-2) and TRBJ2-3; 8 bases are a match to TRBD2. CDR1 LGHDT and CDR2 YNNKEL come from the germline V gene (reference sequence). This CDR3 comprises 17 residues. After removal of 4 bases from V and 5 bases from J, the junction contained 14 bases not matched to a gene. The CDR3 DNA is TGTGCCAGCAGCCCTTCTTTTTCGAGCGGGGGTGGAGATACGCAGTATTTT. Its translation is CASSPSFSSGGGDTQYF.

The V and J genes are TRBV9 and TRBJ1-6; D possibly corresponds to TRBD1 (5 bases). The ends were cut back, 3 bases at V and 0 bases at J, with 16 bases in the middle. Germline lookup yields CDR1 SGDLS and CDR2 YYNGEE. The CDR3 contains 18 residues. The CDR3 nucleotides are TGTGCCAGCAGCGGGAAGGGGCAGCAGAGCTCCTATAATTCACCCCTCCACTTT. This gives the protein CASSGKGQQSSYNSPLHF. Looking up the rest from reference TRBV9 and TRBJ1-6 gives the full variable domain: DSGVTQTPKHLITATGQRVTLRCSPRSGDLSVYWYQQSLDQGLQFLIQYYNGEERAKGNILERFSAQQFPDLHSELNLSSLELGDSALYFCASSGKGQQSSYNSPLHFGNGTRLTVT.

The chain uses TRBV5-1 and TRBJ2-3, with 8 nucleotides matching TRBD2. CDR1 and CDR2 from the germline V gene are SGHRS and YFSETQ. This CDR3 comprises 16 residues. The V segment lost 3 bases and the J segment 0 bases; nucleotides outside the gene matches: 6. The CDR3 DNA reads as TGCGCCAGCAGCTATTTTAGCGGGGTCAGCACAGATACGCAGTATTTT. Protein sequence: CASSYFSGVSTDTQYF.

This chain connects TRBV5-1 to TRBJ2-3; 7 bases map to TRBD2. The CDR3 consists of 16 residues. The germline gives CDR1 SGHRS, CDR2 YFSETQ. Trimming cost V 0 bases and J 2 bases; bases outside gene matches: 6. For the CDR3, the DNA is TGCGCCAGCAGCTTGGCGGCTAGCGGAGACACAGATACGCAGTATTTT. Translated: CASSLAASGDTDTQYF. Full variable domain (outside the CDR3, taken from reference TRBV5-1 and TRBJ2-3): KAGVTQTPRYLIKTRGQQVTLSCSPISGHRSVSWYQQTPGQGLQFLFEYFSETQRNKGNFPGRFSGRQFSNSRSEMNVSTLELGDSALYLCASSLAASGDTDTQYFGPGTRLTVL.

The chain combines TRBV27 with TRBJ1-2; 10 bases agree with TRBD1. V was clipped by 4 bases and J by 1 base; unmatched bases: 3. Germline CDR1 MNHEY, CDR2 SMNVEV (reference sequence). The CDR3 spans 15 residues. In DNA, the CDR3 is TGTGCCAGCAGTTCGTGGACAGGGGGTAACTATGGCTACACCTTC. The encoded protein is CASSSWTGGNYGYTF.

The chain is built from TRBV6-5 and TRBJ1-2; no definite D call. Deletions cut 2 bases from V and 5 bases from J, with 12 bases between. Germline CDR1 reads MNHEY; CDR2 reads SVGAGI. The CDR3 is 14 residues long. CDR3 in amino acids: CASSYGSPGYGYTF. As DNA, the CDR3 is TGTGCCAGCAGTTACGGGTCCCCGGGGTATGGCTACACCTTC.

This CDR3 reads CAWSVLGGPLHF. In DNA form, the CDR3 reads TGTGCCTGGAGTGTACTCGGGGGACCCCTCCACTTT. J is TRBJ1-6 and V is TRBV30, with TRBD1 as a possible D gene (5 bases). The V gene's germline CDR1 is GTSNPN and CDR2 SVGIG (reference sequence). This CDR3 is 12 amino acids long. Trimming removed 0 bases at V and 12 bases at J, with 9 bases between.

The chain carries TRBV5-5 and TRBJ1-3; TRBD1 matches 11 bases. Unmatched junction bases numbered 5, after V lost 2 bases and J lost 4 bases. The CDR3 is 16 amino acids. Germline V gene sequence: CDR1 SGHKS, CDR2 YYEKEE (reference sequence). The CDR3 DNA sequence: TGTGCCAGCAGCTTAAATGGACAGGGGGCAGGAAACACCATATATTTT. Protein sequence: CASSLNGQGAGNTIYF.

The chain uses TRBV19 and TRBJ2-3; 7 nucleotides align to TRBD2. This CDR3 region has 13 residues. Germline V lookup: CDR1 LNHDA, CDR2 SQIVND (reference sequence). V gave up 7 bases and J gave up 5 bases; unmatched junction bases: 6. The CDR3 reads CASKRGEGDTQYF. CDR3 DNA sequence: TGTGCCAGTAAACGGGGGGAGGGAGATACGCAGTATTTT.

The rearrangement uses TRBV15 and TRBJ1-2; D remains ambiguous. Germline assignment: CDR1 LNHNV and CDR2 YYDKDF (reference sequence). Trimming cost V 1 base and J 7 bases, with 16 bases left between them. This CDR3 region has 15 residues. CDR3 DNA: TGTGCCACCAGCAGAGTATACCAGGATATTTCTGGCTACACCTTC. Protein product: CATSRVYQDISGYTF.

V gene TRBV27 combines with J gene TRBJ2-2; TRBD1 is a possible D gene (5 bases). This CDR3 has 15 amino acids. The V end was cut by 7 bases, the J end by 6 bases, with 18 bases between. CDR1 and CDR2 from the germline V gene are MNHEY and SMNVEV (reference sequence). In DNA form, the CDR3 reads TGTGCCAGCAATTCAGGGTACGGATTCGCCGGGGAGCTGTTTTTT. Its translation: CASNSGYGFAGELFF.

The chain joins TRBV2 to TRBJ1-1; 7 nucleotides match TRBD1. Trimming took 5 bases from V and 4 from J; bases not matched to a gene: 10. CDR3 size: 15 residues. Looked up from germline, CDR1 is SNHLY and CDR2 is FYNNEI. The CDR3 spells CASSTRGQGGTEAFF. For the CDR3, the DNA is TGTGCCAGCAGTACCCGGGGCCAGGGGGGCACTGAAGCTTTCTTT.

CDR3 protein: CASEAEGRGSYNSPLHF. In nucleotides, the CDR3 is TGTGCCAGCGAAGCGGAGGGAAGAGGATCCTATAATTCACCCCTCCACTTT. The chain employs TRBV28 and TRBJ1-6, with no clear D. This CDR3 is 17 amino acids long. Germline assignment: CDR1 MDHEN and CDR2 SYDVKM. V gave up 8 bases and J gave up 1 base, with 18 bases separating them.